Here is one TCR beta chain with its context. The data originate from a study of CD8+CD57+ T cells in acquired aplastic anemia. CD8+CD57+ cell expansion, shown by flow cytometry, had occurred in the patients selected for sequencing. According to the study, genomic DNA was the template for TCR beta VDJ and CDR3 profiling. One entry per CDR3 protein, called by TCRdb with MiXCR from the reads. The sample lists more than 250,000 distinct CDR3 sequences; 70% to 85% were seen once. Germline CDR1 is SGHVS and CDR2 is FQNEAQ. Trimming took 1 base from V and 16 from J, leaving 23 bases between them. The CDR3 length is 16 residues.

The sequencing input was sorted CD4+, CD8+, or CD8+CD57+ T cells (not recorded which) from PBMCs. The sequence was obtained from a human donor with aplastic anemia. The V gene is TRBV7-8, the J gene TRBJ2-6, with D hard to call. In DNA form, the CDR3 reads TGTGCCAGCAGCTTAGTGGGTAGCCACGAGACCCAGTATCTGACTTTC. It codes for CASSLVGSHETQYLTF. Full variable domain (outside the CDR3, taken from reference TRBV7-8 and TRBJ2-6): GAGVSQSPRYKVAKRGQDVALRCDPISGHVSLFWYQQALGQGPEFLTYFQNEAQLDKSGLPSDRFFAERPEGSVSTLKIQRTQQEDSAVYLCASSLVGSHETQYLTFGAGSRLTVL.